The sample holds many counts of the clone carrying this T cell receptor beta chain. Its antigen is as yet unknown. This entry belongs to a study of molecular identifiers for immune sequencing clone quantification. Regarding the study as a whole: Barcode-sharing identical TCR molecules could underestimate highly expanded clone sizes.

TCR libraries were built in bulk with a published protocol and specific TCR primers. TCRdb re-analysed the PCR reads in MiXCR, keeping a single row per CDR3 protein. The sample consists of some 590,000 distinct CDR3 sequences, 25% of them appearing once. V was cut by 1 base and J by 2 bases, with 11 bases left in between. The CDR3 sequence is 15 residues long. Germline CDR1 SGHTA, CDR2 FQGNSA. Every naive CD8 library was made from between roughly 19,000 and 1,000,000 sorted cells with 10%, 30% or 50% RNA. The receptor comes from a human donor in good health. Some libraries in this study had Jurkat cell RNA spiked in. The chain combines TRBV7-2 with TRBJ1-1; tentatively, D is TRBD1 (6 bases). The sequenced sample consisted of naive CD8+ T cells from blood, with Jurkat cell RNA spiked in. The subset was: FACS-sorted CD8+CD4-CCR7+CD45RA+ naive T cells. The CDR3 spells CASSLGAGVNTEAFF. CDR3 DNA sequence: TGTGCCAGCAGCTTAGGGGCAGGGGTAAACACTGAAGCTTTCTTT.